This paragraph covers one T cell receptor (beta chain) sequence. Its antigen is not identified. This sample was included in a study of memory CD4+ T cells and cytomegalovirus serostatus. About the study: Of the healthy Belgian adults, several were CMV seropositive and about 24 seronegative.

The study, taken as a whole, reports: Each of roughly 65 CMV-associated TCRbeta sequences occurred in one to five individuals.

This CDR3 is 13 amino acids long. The ends were cut back, 4 bases at V and 6 bases at J, with 13 bases in the middle. Per germline, CDR1 MNHNS and CDR2 SASEGT. Single viable CD3+CD4+CD8-CD45RO+ cells were sorted as the memory CD4+ T cells. Produced via immunoSEQ multiplex PCR; TCRdb's table is partial and in-frame only. The repertoire has approximately 53,000 clones, over 65% of them found once; the top ten carry around 0.63%. The chain combines TRBV6-1 with TRBJ2-7; D is unresolved. This clonotype was sampled from an adult in good health and CMV-seronegative. The sequenced sample consisted of memory CD4+ T cells from blood. CDR3 bases: TGTGCCAGCAGTGCCCAACTCAATGTCGAGCAGTACTTC. Protein product: CASSAQLNVEQYF.